These T cell receptor beta chains were read from a single sample in a study of monozygotic twins with cystic fibrosis. The repertoire was sequenced with immunoSEQ multiplex PCR; TCRdb's copy has only in-frame clones and lacks some. Here the sample spans about 35,000 clones, roughly 66% being singletons. Sequences were obtained from blood. The origin of the receptors is a girl aged 10 to 17 with cystic fibrosis. Each CDR3 is given with its conserved first and last residue. D genes are given only for firm matches. Size is stated for part of the rows, as once, few or many counts, or as a class when the clone is expanded.

>-|TRBD2|TRBV5-1|TRBJ2-5
CASSSRTSGGGETQYF
TGCGCCAGCAGCTCACGGACTAGCGGAGGGGGAGAGACCCAGTACTTC
>-|-|TRBV5-6|TRBJ1-4
CASSLGGANEKLFF
TGTGCCAGCAGCTTGGGGGGTGCTAATGAAAAACTGTTTTTT
>-|-|TRBV30|TRBJ1-1
CAWSVGANTEAFF
TGTGCCTGGAGTGTGGGAGCGAACACTGAAGCTTTCTTT
>-|-|TRBV29-1|TRBJ1-2
CSVGAGAGYGYTF
TGCAGCGTTGGGGCGGGGGCTGGCTATGGCTACACCTTC
>once|TRBD1|TRBV5-1|TRBJ1-4
CASSLGDRGFGEKLFF
TGCGCCAGCAGCTTGGGGGACAGGGGCTTTGGTGAAAAACTGTTTTTT
>-|-|TRBV15|TRBJ2-1
CATSRVNNEQFF
TGTGCCACCAGCAGAGTCAACAATGAGCAGTTCTTC
>-|-|TRBV7-2|TRBJ1-2
CASSLNSRRYYTF
TGTGCCAGCAGCTTAAACTCCCGACGATACTACACCTTC
>-|-|TRBV6-5|TRBJ1-3
CASRALSSSGNTIYF
TGTGCCAGCAGGGCCTTATCGAGCTCTGGAAACACCATATATTTT
>-|TRBD2|TRBV6-5|TRBJ2-1
CASSWERGSYNEQFF
TGTGCCAGCAGTTGGGAGCGGGGCTCCTACAATGAGCAGTTCTTC
>-|-|TRBV29-1|TRBJ2-1
CSVEGSLTGSISPGQFF
TGCAGCGTTGAAGGCTCCCTGACTGGGTCGATCTCCCCTGGGCAGTTCTTC
>-|-|TRBV27|TRBJ1-5
CASSFRSGTQPQHF
TGTGCCAGCAGTTTTAGGTCAGGAACTCAGCCCCAGCATTTT
>-|-|TRBV15|TRBJ1-4
CATSRGSGFNEKLFF
TGTGCCACCAGCAGAGGTTCGGGGTTTAATGAAAAACTGTTTTTT
>-|-|TRBV27|TRBJ2-7
CASRDSSYEQYF
TGTGCCAGCAGGGATAGCTCCTACGAGCAGTACTTC
>few|-|TRBV19|TRBJ1-2
CASSIVGQSYGYTF
TGTGCCAGTAGTATAGTGGGGCAGTCCTATGGCTACACCTTC
>-|-|TRBV13|TRBJ2-7
CASSLGASSSYEQYF
TGTGCCAGCAGCTTAGGGGCTAGCTCCTCCTACGAGCAGTACTTC
>-|TRBD2|TRBV27|TRBJ2-7
CASSLSWGVGLADAYEQYF
TGTGCCAGCAGTTTATCGTGGGGGGTCGGGCTAGCGGACGCCTACGAGCAGTACTTC
>once|TRBD2|TRBV9|TRBJ2-3
CASSDGTSGGTDTQYF
TGTGCCAGCAGCGATGGGACTAGCGGGGGCACAGATACGCAGTATTTT
>-|-|TRBV30|TRBJ2-1
CAWSHWEQLYNEQFF
TGTGCCTGGAGTCATTGGGAGCAACTCTACAATGAGCAGTTCTTC
>few|-|TRBV9|TRBJ1-2
CASSIGTVRGYTF
TGTGCCAGCAGCATTGGGACCGTCCGCGGCTACACCTTC
>-|TRBD2|TRBV9|TRBJ2-3
CASSEMLAGGGTQYF
TGTGCCAGCAGCGAGATGCTAGCGGGAGGTGGTACGCAGTATTTT
>-|-|TRBV6-6|TRBJ2-3
CASSRIAADTQYF
TGTGCCAGCAGTAGAATAGCGGCAGATACGCAGTATTTT
>-|-|TRBV9|TRBJ1-4
CASSVSGASEKLFF
TGTGCCAGCAGCGTATCGGGGGCGAGTGAAAAACTGTTTTTT
>few|-|TRBV19|TRBJ1-1
CASSIGPAALNTEAFF
TGTGCCAGTAGTATAGGTCCCGCCGCCTTGAACACTGAAGCTTTCTTT
>-|-|TRBV10-3|TRBJ1-2
CAISESMRGLNGYTF
TGTGCCATCAGTGAGTCTATGCGGGGGCTTAATGGCTACACCTTC
>-|-|TRBV18|TRBJ2-7
CASSPRSGSSYEQYF
TGTGCCAGCTCACCACGGAGCGGAAGCTCCTACGAGCAGTACTTC
>few|-|TRBV7-9|TRBJ1-5
CASSLDSGGNQPQHF
TGTGCCAGCAGCTTAGACAGCGGGGGAAATCAGCCCCAGCATTTT
>-|TRBD2|TRBV5-1|TRBJ2-3
CASSLGTSGIWTDTQYF
TGCGCCAGCAGCCTAGGGACTAGCGGGATCTGGACAGATACGCAGTATTTT
>-|-|TRBV30|TRBJ1-1
CAWSAYGTEAFF
TGTGCCTGGAGTGCTTACGGGACTGAAGCTTTCTTT
>-|-|TRBV9|TRBJ1-4
CASSVGAGVAVGEKLFF
TGTGCCAGCAGCGTTGGGGCAGGGGTTGCGGTCGGAGAAAAACTGTTTTTT
>-|TRBD2|TRBV5-1|TRBJ2-3
CASTGLLAGARDTQYF
TGCGCCAGCACGGGACTACTAGCGGGAGCTAGAGATACGCAGTATTTT
>-|-|TRBV19|TRBJ2-6
CASSIETAYSGANVLTF
TGTGCCAGTAGTATAGAGACTGCCTACTCTGGGGCCAACGTCCTGACTTTC
>-|-|TRBV27|TRBJ1-2
CASSLTGDYGYTF
TGTGCCAGCAGTTTAACGGGGGACTATGGCTACACCTTC
>-|TRBD1|TRBV4-1|TRBJ1-5
CASSQDPLNRGQPQHF
TGCGCCAGCAGCCAAGATCCTTTGAACAGGGGGCAGCCCCAGCATTTT
>few|-|TRBV7-2|TRBJ1-2
CASSLYTYGYTF
TGTGCCAGCAGTTTGTACACCTATGGCTACACCTTC
>once|-|TRBV19|TRBJ1-2
CASSPGVLVDYGYTF
TGTGCCAGTAGCCCGGGGGTATTAGTGGACTATGGCTACACCTTC
>-|-|TRBV20-1|TRBJ2-7
CSARSAPEQYF
TGCAGTGCTAGATCTGCTCCCGAGCAGTACTTC
>-|TRBD2|TRBV6-1|TRBJ2-7
CASNTGGVSYEQYF
TGTGCCAGCAACACGGGGGGGGTCTCCTACGAGCAGTACTTC
>-|-|TRBV19|TRBJ1-5
CASSISMGRGQPQHF
TGTGCCAGTAGTATTTCTATGGGGCGGGGTCAGCCCCAGCATTTT
>few|-|TRBV28|TRBJ2-7
CASVGRGPLYEQYF
TGTGCCAGCGTGGGACGGGGACCCCTCTACGAGCAGTACTTC
>once|TRBD1|TRBV19|TRBJ1-5
CASRAGRGTGAISNQPQHF
TGTGCCAGTAGGGCGGGACGGGGGACAGGGGCGATTAGCAATCAGCCCCAGCATTTT
>-|-|TRBV28|TRBJ2-3
CASIRGPGAQYF
TGTGCCAGCATCAGGGGTCCCGGGGCGCAGTATTTT
>-|-|TRBV9|TRBJ1-2
CASSVGGEGYGYTF
TGTGCCAGCAGCGTCGGGGGAGAGGGCTATGGCTACACCTTC
>-|-|TRBV7-2|TRBJ2-1
CASSQTGIRPSSVRDEQFF
TGTGCCAGCAGCCAAACCGGGATCAGACCCAGTTCAGTCCGTGATGAGCAGTTCTTC
>once|-|TRBV7-9|TRBJ2-7
CASSASGGSSYEQYF
TGTGCCAGCAGCGCATCAGGGGGGAGCTCCTACGAGCAGTACTTC
>-|TRBD2|TRBV2|TRBJ2-7
CASSRSGGRDLYEQYF
TGTGCCAGCAGTAGGTCCGGCGGGAGGGATCTCTACGAGCAGTACTTC
>-|TRBD1|TRBV5-6|TRBJ2-6
CASSRRWAGGISGANVLTF
TGTGCCAGCAGCCGGAGGTGGGCAGGGGGTATTTCTGGGGCCAACGTCCTGACTTTC
>-|-|TRBV5-6|TRBJ2-2
CASSIPGVRGNTGELFF
TGTGCCAGCAGTATCCCGGGGGTCAGGGGAAACACCGGGGAGCTGTTTTTT
>-|TRBD1|TRBV5-4|TRBJ1-4
CASSLDRGRAEKLFF
TGTGCCAGCAGCTTGGACAGGGGAAGGGCGGAAAAACTGTTTTTT
>-|-|TRBV4-1|TRBJ2-5
CASSPRGGWETQYF
TGCGCCAGCAGCCCGAGGGGGGGCTGGGAGACCCAGTACTTC
>-|TRBD1|TRBV19|TRBJ1-1
CASSWDRVTDTEAFF
TGTGCCAGTAGCTGGGACAGGGTAACGGACACTGAAGCTTTCTTT
>once|-|TRBV21-1|TRBJ2-7
CAPRTRTGRYEQYF
TGTGCCCCCCGGACACGGACAGGGCGCTACGAGCAGTACTTC
>few|TRBD1|TRBV9|TRBJ2-1
CASSAGGFYNEQFF
TGTGCCAGCAGCGCAGGGGGCTTCTACAATGAGCAGTTCTTC
>-|-|TRBV4-1|TRBJ1-5
CASSQEAGRNQPQHF
TGCGCCAGCAGCCAAGAGGCGGGACGGAATCAGCCCCAGCATTTT
>few|-|TRBV11-3|TRBJ1-1
CASSSGTNTEAFF
TGTGCCAGCAGCTCTGGGACGAACACTGAAGCTTTCTTT
>-|-|TRBV6-1|TRBJ2-7
CASSDNPGTRREQYF
TGTGCCAGCAGTGATAATCCGGGCACTCGGAGAGAGCAGTACTTC
>-|-|TRBV5-1|TRBJ1-3
CASSLEPDPSGNTIYF
TGCGCCAGCAGCTTGGAACCGGACCCATCTGGAAACACCATATATTTT